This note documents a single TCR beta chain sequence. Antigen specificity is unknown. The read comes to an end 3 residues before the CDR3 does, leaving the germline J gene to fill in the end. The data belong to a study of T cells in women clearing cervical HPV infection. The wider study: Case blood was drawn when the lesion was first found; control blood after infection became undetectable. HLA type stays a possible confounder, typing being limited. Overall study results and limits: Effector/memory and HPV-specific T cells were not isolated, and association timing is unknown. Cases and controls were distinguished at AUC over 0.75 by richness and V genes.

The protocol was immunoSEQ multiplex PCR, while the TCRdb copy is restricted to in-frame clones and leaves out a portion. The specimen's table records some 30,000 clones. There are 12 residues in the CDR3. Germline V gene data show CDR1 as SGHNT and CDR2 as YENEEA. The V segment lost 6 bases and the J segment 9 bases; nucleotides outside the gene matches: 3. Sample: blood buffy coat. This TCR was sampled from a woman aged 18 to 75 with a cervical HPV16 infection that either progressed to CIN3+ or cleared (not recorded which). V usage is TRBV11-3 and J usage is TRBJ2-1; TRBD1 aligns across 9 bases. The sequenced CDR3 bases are TGTGCCAGCAGTCGACAGGGGGGTGAG. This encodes CASSRQGGE. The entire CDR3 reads CASSRQGGEQFF.